This TCR beta chain was sequenced for a study of T cell repertoires in cytomegalovirus infection. General study results and limits: CMV-specific TCR beta clonotypes restricted by HLA-C were the ones dominating the ex vivo response.

MiXCR, applied by TCRdb to the reads, yields one record per CDR3 protein. The data hold roughly 76,000 distinct CDR3 sequences, with around 3.5% observed a single time. A remark on this clonotype: What it recognizes is unknown.

The CDR3 runs 13 residues. Germline V CDR1 and CDR2: KGHSH, LQKENI. Trimming removed 2 bases at V and 0 bases at J, with 4 bases between. The TCR sequence derives from a human donor in good health (CMV status not recorded). Some clones in this sample may be carry-over from other donors' samples. V is TRBV18 and J is TRBJ2-5; D remains ambiguous. Sequenced sample: PBMCs. In DNA, the CDR3 is TGTGCCAGCTCACCAACGTACCAAGAGACCCAGTACTTC. It encodes CASSPTYQETQYF.